Sequencing of this T cell receptor beta chain was carried out in a study of OX40 agonist ivuxolimab in advanced cancers. Looking at the study overall: Partial responses were achieved by three patients, of whom one had hepatocellular carcinoma and two had cutaneous melanoma.

TCRdb's table, derived via immunoSEQ multiplex PCR, lists solely in-frame clones and lacks some. The table records about 64,000 clones, approximately 81% of them present only once. Germline CDR1 LNHNV, CDR2 YYDKDF (reference sequence). Trimming took off 0 bases at V and 1 base at J, with 9 bases between the two ends. The CDR3 contains 15 residues. Material: CD4+ or CD8+ T cells sorted from blood, obtained in a trial of the OX40 agonist ivuxolimab. This chain uses TRBV15 with TRBJ1-1; no clear D. The receptor's source is an adult with an advanced solid tumor such as melanoma, head and neck, liver or kidney cancer. DNA of the CDR3: TGTGCCACCAGCAGAGATAGAGGAGGGAACACTGAAGCTTTCTTT. Translating gives CATSRDRGGNTEAFF.